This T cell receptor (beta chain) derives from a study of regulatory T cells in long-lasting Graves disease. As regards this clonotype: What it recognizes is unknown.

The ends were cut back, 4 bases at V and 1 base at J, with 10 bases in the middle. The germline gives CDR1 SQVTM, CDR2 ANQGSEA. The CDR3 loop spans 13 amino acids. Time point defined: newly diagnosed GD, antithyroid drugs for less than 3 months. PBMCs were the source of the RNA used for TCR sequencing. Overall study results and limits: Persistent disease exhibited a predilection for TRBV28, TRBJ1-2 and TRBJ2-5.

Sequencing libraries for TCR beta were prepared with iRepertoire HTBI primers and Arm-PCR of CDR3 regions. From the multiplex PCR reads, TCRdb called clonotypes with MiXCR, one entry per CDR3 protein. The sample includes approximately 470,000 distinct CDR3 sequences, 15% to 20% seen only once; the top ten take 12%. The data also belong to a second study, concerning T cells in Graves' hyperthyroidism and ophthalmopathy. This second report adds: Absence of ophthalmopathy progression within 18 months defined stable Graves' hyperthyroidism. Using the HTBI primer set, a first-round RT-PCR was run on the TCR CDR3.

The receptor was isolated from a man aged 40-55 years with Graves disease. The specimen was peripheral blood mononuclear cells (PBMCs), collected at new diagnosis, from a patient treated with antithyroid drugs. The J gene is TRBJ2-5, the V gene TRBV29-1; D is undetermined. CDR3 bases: TGCAGCGTTGCCGACCAGGTCCAAGAGACCCAGTACTTC. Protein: CSVADQVQETQYF.